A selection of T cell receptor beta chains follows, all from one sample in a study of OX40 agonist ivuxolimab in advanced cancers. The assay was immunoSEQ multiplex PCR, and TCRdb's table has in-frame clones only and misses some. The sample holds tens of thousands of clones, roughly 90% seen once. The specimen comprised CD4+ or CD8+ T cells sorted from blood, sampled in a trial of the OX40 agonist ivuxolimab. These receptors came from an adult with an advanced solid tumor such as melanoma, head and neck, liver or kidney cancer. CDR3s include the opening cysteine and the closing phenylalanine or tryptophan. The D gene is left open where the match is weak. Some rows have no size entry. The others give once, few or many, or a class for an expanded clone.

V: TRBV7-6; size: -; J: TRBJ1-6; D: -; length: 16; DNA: TGTGCCAGCAGTTCAGGGGCGTTACGGTATAATTCACCCCTCCACTTT; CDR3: CASSSGALRYNSPLHF
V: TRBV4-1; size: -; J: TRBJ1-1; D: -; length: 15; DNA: TGCGCCAGCAGCCAAGATTCGGGGAGGAACACTGAAGCTTTCTTT; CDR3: CASSQDSGRNTEAFF
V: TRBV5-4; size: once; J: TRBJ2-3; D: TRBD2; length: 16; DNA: TGTGCCAGCCTCCCGTGGGGACTAGACATCACAGATACGCAGTATTTT; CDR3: CASLPWGLDITDTQYF
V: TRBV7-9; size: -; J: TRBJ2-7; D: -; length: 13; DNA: TGTGCCAGCAGCCTGCCGGGGGTGGGCGAGCAGTACTTC; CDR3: CASSLPGVGEQYF
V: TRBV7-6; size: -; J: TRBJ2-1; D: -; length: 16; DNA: TGTGCCAGCAGCTTAGCGCAGGCTAGTCCCTACAATGAGCAGTTCTTC; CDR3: CASSLAQASPYNEQFF
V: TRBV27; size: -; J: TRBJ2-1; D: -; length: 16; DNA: TGTGCCAGCAGTTCACCCGCAGCGTGGAATGGTTTTGAGCAGTTCTTC; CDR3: CASSSPAAWNGFEQFF
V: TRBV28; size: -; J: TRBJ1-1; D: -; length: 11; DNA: TGTGCCAGCAGTTTTCACGCTGAAGCTTTCTTT; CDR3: CASSFHAEAFF
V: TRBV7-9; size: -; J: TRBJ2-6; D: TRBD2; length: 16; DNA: TGTGCCAGCAGCTTGGGCGGGGGTCCTGGGGCCAACGTCCTGACTTTC; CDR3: CASSLGGGPGANVLTF
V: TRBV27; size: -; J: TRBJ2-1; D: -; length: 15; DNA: TGTGCCAGCAGTTTTTTCCCCGAAGTGGTGGGTGAGCAGTTCTTC; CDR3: CASSFFPEVVGEQFF
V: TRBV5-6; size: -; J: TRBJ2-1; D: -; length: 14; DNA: TGTGCCAGCAGCTTGGATGGGCAGGGGCATGAGCAGTTCTTC; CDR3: CASSLDGQGHEQFF
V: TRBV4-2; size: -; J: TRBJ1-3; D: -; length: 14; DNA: TGTGCCAGCAGCCAAGATCGGGGTGGAAACACCATATATTTT; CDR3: CASSQDRGGNTIYF
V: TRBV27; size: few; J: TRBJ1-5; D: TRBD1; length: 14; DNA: TGTGCCAGCAGTTTAGCAGGGGGCGATCAGCCCCAGCATTTT; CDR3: CASSLAGGDQPQHF
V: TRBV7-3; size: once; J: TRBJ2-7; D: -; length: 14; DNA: TGTGCCAGCAGCTTACTTGGGGGCCGCTACGAGCAGTACTTC; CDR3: CASSLLGGRYEQYF
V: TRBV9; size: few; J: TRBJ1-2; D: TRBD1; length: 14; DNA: TGTGCCAGCAGCGGACAGGGGGCTAACTATGGCTACACCTTC; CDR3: CASSGQGANYGYTF
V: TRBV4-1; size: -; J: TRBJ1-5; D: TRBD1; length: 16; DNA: TGCGCCAGCAGCCCTCCTTTAGGACAGGGGCCCGAGCCCCAGCATTTT; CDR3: CASSPPLGQGPEPQHF
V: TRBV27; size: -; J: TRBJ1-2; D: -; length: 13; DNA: TGTGCCAGCAGCATCACCCCCATCGGCGACTACACCTTC; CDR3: CASSITPIGDYTF
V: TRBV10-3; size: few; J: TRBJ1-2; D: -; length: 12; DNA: TGTGCCATCCTTCAGGGGAGCTATGGCTACACCTTC; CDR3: CAILQGSYGYTF
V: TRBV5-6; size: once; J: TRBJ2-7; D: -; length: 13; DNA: TGTGCCAGCACGAACCCTCTCTCCTACGAGCAGTACTTC; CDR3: CASTNPLSYEQYF
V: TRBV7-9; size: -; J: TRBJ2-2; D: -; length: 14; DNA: TGTGCCAGCGGAACGGCTGGGGGTCCCGGGGAGCTGTTTTTT; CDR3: CASGTAGGPGELFF
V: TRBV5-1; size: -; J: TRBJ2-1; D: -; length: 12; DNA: TGCGCCAGCAGCTTGTCGTTGAATGAGCAGTTCTTC; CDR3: CASSLSLNEQFF
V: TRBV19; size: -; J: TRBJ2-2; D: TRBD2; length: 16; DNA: TGTGCCAGTAGCGCCCGACTAGCGGATATCACCGGGGAGCTGTTTTTT; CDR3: CASSARLADITGELFF
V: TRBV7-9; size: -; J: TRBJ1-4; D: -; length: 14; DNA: TGTGCCAGCAGCTCCGGGGCATCTAATGAAAAACTGTTTTTT; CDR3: CASSSGASNEKLFF
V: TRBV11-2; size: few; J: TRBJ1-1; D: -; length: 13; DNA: TGTGCCAGCAGCTTGTGGGGGAACACTGAAGCTTTCTTT; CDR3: CASSLWGNTEAFF
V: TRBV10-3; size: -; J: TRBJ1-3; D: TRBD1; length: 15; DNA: TGTGCCATCAGAAAGGACAGGAACTCTGGAAACACCATATATTTT; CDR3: CAIRKDRNSGNTIYF
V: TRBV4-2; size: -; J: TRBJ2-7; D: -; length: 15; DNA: TGTGCCAGCAGCCAAGATGAGGGTTCCGGCTACGAGCAGTACTTC; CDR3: CASSQDEGSGYEQYF
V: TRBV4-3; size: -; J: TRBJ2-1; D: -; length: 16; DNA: TGCGCCAGCAGCCAAGAAGCAGGACGCTCCTACAATGAGCAGTTCTTC; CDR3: CASSQEAGRSYNEQFF
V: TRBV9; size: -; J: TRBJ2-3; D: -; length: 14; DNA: TGTGCCAGCAGCGTAGGGACACTCCCGGATACGCAGTATTTT; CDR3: CASSVGTLPDTQYF
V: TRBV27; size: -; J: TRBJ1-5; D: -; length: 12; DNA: TGTGCCAGCAGTTTGCGTGGCCAGCCCCAGCATTTT; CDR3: CASSLRGQPQHF
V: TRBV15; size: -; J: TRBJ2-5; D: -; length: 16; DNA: TGTGCCACCAGCAGAGGCACAGAGGGGGAGGGAGAGACCCAGTACTTC; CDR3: CATSRGTEGEGETQYF
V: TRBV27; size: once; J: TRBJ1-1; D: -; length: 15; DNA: TGTGCCAGCAGCGATGGGGCTCCAGGGGACACTGAAGCTTTCTTT; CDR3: CASSDGAPGDTEAFF
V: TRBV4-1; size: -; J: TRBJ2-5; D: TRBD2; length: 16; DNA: TGCGCCAGCAGCCAGGGCCCGGGACTAGCGGGAGAGACCCAGTACTTC; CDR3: CASSQGPGLAGETQYF
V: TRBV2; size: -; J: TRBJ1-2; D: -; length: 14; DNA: TGTGCCAGCAGTTACGGACAAGAACTCTATGGCTACACCTTC; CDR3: CASSYGQELYGYTF
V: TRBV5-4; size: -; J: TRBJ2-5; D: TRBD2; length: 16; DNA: TGTGCCAGCAGCTTGAGTAGGCTAGCGGTTCGCGAGACCCAGTACTTC; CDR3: CASSLSRLAVRETQYF
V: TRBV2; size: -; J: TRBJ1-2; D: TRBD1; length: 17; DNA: TGTGCCAGCAGTGAAAGGGGGATTGACAGGGTCGGGGCTGGCTACACCTTC; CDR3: CASSERGIDRVGAGYTF
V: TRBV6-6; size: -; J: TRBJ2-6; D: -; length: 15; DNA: TGTGCCAGCAGTTACGGAGGGGCTGGGGCCAACGTCCTGACTTTC; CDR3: CASSYGGAGANVLTF
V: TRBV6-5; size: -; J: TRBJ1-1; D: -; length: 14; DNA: TGTGCCAGCAGTTACTCGGAGGGAAGGACTGAAGCTTTCTTT; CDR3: CASSYSEGRTEAFF
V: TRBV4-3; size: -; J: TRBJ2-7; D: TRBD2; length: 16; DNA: TGCGCCAGCAGCCAGGGGAGGAGCGGGAGGGCCTTCGAGCAGTACTTC; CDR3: CASSQGRSGRAFEQYF
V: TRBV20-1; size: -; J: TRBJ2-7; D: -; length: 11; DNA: TGCAGTGCGACCCCGCCCCACGAGCAGTACTTC; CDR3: CSATPPHEQYF
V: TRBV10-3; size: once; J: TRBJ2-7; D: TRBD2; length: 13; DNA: TGTGCCATCCTGGGACTAGCGGGAGGCGAGCAGTACTTC; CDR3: CAILGLAGGEQYF
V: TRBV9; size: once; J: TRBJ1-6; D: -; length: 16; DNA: TGTGCCAGCAGCCAAAACGGGGGCGGACGGGATTCACCCCTCCACTTT; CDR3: CASSQNGGGRDSPLHF
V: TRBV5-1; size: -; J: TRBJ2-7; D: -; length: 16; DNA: TGCGCCAGCAGCCCGCTACCGGGCCCAAATGTCAACGAGCAGTACTTC; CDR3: CASSPLPGPNVNEQYF
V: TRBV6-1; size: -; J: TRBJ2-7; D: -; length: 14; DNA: TGTGCCAGCAGTGAGCCGGGGGACTCCTACGAGCAGTACTTC; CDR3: CASSEPGDSYEQYF
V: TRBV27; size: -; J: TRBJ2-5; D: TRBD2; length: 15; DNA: TGTGCCAGCAGTTTAGCGGGGGGGATAGAAGAGACCCAGTACTTC; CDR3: CASSLAGGIEETQYF
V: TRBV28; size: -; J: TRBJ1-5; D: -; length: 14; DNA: TGTGCCAGCAGTTTAAGGAGAAGCAATCAGCCCCAGCATTTT; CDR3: CASSLRRSNQPQHF
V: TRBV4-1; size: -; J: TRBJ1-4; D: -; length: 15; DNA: TGCGCCAGCAGCCAGTATCAGGGCTTGGGTGAAAAACTGTTTTTT; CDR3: CASSQYQGLGEKLFF
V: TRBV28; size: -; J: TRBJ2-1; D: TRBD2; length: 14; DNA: TGTGCCAGCAGTTTGACTAGCGGGTACAATGAGCAGTTCTTC; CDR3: CASSLTSGYNEQFF
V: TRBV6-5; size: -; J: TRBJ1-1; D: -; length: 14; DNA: TGTGCCAGCAGTTATAGTGGGGGGAACACTGAAGCTTTCTTT; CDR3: CASSYSGGNTEAFF
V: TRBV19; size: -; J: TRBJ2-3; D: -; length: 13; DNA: TGTGCCAGTAGTGGCTCGGGACCGAATACGCAGTATTTT; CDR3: CASSGSGPNTQYF